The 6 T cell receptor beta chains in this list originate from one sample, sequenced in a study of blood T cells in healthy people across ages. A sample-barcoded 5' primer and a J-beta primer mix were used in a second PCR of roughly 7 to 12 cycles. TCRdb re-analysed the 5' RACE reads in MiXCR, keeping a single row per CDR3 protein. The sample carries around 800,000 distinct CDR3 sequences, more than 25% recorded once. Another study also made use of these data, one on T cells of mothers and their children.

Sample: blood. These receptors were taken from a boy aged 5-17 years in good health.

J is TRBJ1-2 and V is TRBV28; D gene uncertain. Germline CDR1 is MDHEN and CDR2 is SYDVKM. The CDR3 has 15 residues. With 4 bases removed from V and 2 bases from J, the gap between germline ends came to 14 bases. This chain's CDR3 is CASSSPRRANYGYTF. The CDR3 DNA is TGTGCCAGCAGTTCGCCAAGGCGGGCGAACTATGGCTACACCTTC.

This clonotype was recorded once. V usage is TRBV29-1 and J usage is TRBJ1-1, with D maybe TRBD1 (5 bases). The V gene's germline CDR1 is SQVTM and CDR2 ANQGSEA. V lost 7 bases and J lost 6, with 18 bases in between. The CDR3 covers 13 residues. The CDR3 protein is CSGSNRRISEAFF. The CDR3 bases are TGCAGCGGTAGCAACAGGAGGATCTCTGAAGCTTTCTTT. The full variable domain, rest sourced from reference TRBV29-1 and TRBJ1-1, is SAVISQKPSRDICQRGTSLTIQCQVDSQVTMMFWYRQQPGQSLTLIATANQGSEATYESGFVIDKFPISRPNLTFSTLTVSNMSPEDSSIYLCSGSNRRISEAFFGQGTRLTVV.

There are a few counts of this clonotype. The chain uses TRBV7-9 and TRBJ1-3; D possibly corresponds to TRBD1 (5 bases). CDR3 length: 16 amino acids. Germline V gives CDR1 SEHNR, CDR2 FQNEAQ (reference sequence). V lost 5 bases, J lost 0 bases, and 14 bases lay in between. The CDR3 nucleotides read TGTGCCAGCAGCCCGAGGGGATCGAGCTCTGGAAACACCATATATTTT. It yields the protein CASSPRGSSSGNTIYF. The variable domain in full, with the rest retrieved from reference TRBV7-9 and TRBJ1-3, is DTGVSQNPRHKITKRGQNVTFRCDPISEHNRLYWYRQTLGQGPEFLTYFQNEAQLEKSRLLSDRFSAERPKGSFSTLEIQRTEQGDSAMYLCASSPRGSSSGNTIYFGEGSWLTVV.

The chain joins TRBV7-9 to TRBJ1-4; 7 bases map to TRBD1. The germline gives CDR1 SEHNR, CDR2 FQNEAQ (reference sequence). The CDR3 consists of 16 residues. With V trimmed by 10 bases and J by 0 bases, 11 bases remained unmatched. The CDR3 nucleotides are TGTGCCACGACCCAGGGACAGCTTGCAACTAATGAAAAACTGTTTTTT. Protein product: CATTQGQLATNEKLFF.

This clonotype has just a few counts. The DNA of the CDR3 is TGTGCCAGCAGTTTTGGGGGTACCGGCTACACCTTC. Protein product: CASSFGGTGYTF. The chain uses TRBV28 and TRBJ1-2, with D possibly being TRBD1 (5 bases). Germline CDR1 reads MDHEN; CDR2 reads SYDVKM. Trimming shortened V by 3 bases and J by 8 bases, and 10 bases separated the two germline ends. This CDR3 region has 12 residues.

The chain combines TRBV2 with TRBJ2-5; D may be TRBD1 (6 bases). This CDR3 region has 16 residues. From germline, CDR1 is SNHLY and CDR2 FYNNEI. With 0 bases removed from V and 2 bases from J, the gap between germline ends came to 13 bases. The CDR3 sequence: CASSEALPGAQETQYF. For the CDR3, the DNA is TGTGCCAGCAGTGAAGCGCTTCCAGGGGCACAAGAGACCCAGTACTTC.